This passage covers 27 T cell receptor beta chains from one sample sequenced in a study of blood T cell repertoires in COVID-19. Sequencing used immunoSEQ multiplex PCR; TCRdb keeps in-frame clones, though not all of them. The sample lists 250,000 to 350,000 clones; 75% to 95% were seen once. The sample taken for sequencing was PBMCs or T cells enriched from blood (not recorded which). These receptor sequences come from a woman aged 30 to 39 who had recovered from COVID-19.

The gene calls are TRBV7-2 and TRBJ1-1, with TRBD1 matching over 7 bases. The CDR3 consists of 14 residues. The germline V gene has CDR1 SGHTA and CDR2 FQGNSA. V shed 0 bases and J 4 bases; nucleotides not matched to a gene: 2. For the CDR3, the DNA is TGTGCCAGCAGCTTAGCCAGGGGGGTCACTGAAGCTTTCTTT. Its translation is CASSLARGVTEAFF.

This clone was seen just once. This chain connects TRBV29-1 to TRBJ1-1, with D perhaps TRBD1 (6 bases). V was cut by 6 bases and J by 4 bases, with 24 bases left in between. The CDR3 runs 16 residues. Per the germline V gene, CDR1 is SQVTM and CDR2 is ANQGSEA. CDR3 protein: CSVDHHWSGEITEAFF. The CDR3 DNA reads as TGCAGCGTAGACCATCATTGGTCAGGGGAGATCACTGAAGCTTTCTTT.

This clone showed up just once. The chain employs TRBV2 and TRBJ1-2; 7 bases line up with TRBD1. In germline, CDR1 is SNHLY, CDR2 FYNNEI. This CDR3 comprises 13 residues. The J segment lost 2 bases and the V segment lost 6 bases, leaving 3 bases of the junction unmatched. The CDR3, as DNA: TGTGCCAGCAGCCCGGGACAGAACTATGGCTACACCTTC. It is translated as CASSPGQNYGYTF.

The rearrangement joins TRBV13 to TRBJ1-6, with 7 bases fitting TRBD1. After removal of 0 bases from V and 10 bases from J, the junction contained 6 bases not matched to a gene. This CDR3 region has 15 residues. Germline CDR1 is PRHDT and CDR2 is FYEKMQ (reference sequence). CDR3 coding DNA: TGTGCCAGCAGCTTAGGGACAGGGATGCTCTCACCCCTCCACTTT. The encoded protein is CASSLGTGMLSPLHF.

The chain carries TRBV4-2 and TRBJ2-1, with TRBD2 identical over 8 bases. V trimming: 1 base; J trimming: 8 bases; junction bases outside the gene matches: 4. The CDR3 sequence is 14 residues long. Germline CDR1 and CDR2: LGHNA and YNFKEQ. The CDR3 DNA is TGTGCCAGCAGCCAAGGACTAGCGTGGGATGAGCAGTTCTTC. Encoded protein: CASSQGLAWDEQFF.

This chain links TRBV24-1 with TRBJ2-7; D is possibly TRBD2 (6 bases). The length of the CDR3 is 14 residues. Germline V gene sequence: CDR1 KGHDR, CDR2 SFDVKD. Trimming took 9 bases from V and 6 from J, leaving 20 bases between them. The CDR3 loop reads CATGSGDPGGEQYF. The CDR3 DNA reads as TGTGCCACCGGAAGTGGGGACCCCGGGGGCGAGCAGTACTTC.

This chain joins TRBV5-4 and TRBJ1-1; D may be TRBD1 (5 bases). The germline CDR1 and CDR2 sequences are SGHNT and YYREEE (reference sequence). This CDR3 is built from 15 residues. The V gene lost 3 bases and the J gene lost 7 bases, with 19 bases spanning the gap. CDR3 nucleotide sequence: TGTGCCAGCAGCTGGGGCGGGACTTTTAGTTTTGAAGCTTTCTTT. Protein: CASSWGGTFSFEAFF.

This clone was seen only once. The chain recombines TRBV25-1 with TRBJ2-7; a weak D match, TRBD1 (6 bases). The CDR3 is 12 amino acids. Germline assignment: CDR1 MGHDK and CDR2 SYGVNS. Trimming took 8 bases from V and 5 from J, leaving 13 bases between them. CDR3 in amino acids: CASGGHGNEQYF. CDR3 DNA sequence: TGTGCCAGCGGGGGACATGGCAACGAGCAGTACTTC.

This chain joins TRBV6-4 and TRBJ2-2; the D call may be TRBD1 or TRBD2 (7 bases each). Germline lookup yields CDR1 MRHNA and CDR2 SNTAGT. The CDR3 has 16 amino acids. V lost 6 bases, J lost 1 base, and 15 bases lay in between. Here the CDR3 DNA reads TGTGCCAGCAGAGACAGGGAGCGGGAGAACACCGGGGAGCTGTTTTTT. This encodes CASRDRERENTGELFF.

The chain is built from TRBV9 and TRBJ2-2; D is perhaps TRBD1 (6 bases). The CDR3 has 14 amino acids. The V end lost 8 bases, the J end lost 4 bases, and 15 bases lay between the germline ends. CDR1 SGDLS and CDR2 YYNGEE come from the germline V gene. CDR3 sequence reads: CASNQGHLTGELFF. The CDR3 DNA reads TGTGCCAGTAACCAGGGGCACCTCACCGGGGAGCTGTTTTTT.

This chain connects TRBV28 to TRBJ1-4; D not certain. V gave up 2 bases and J gave up 5 bases, with 6 bases separating them. The CDR3 length is 13 residues. Germline-derived CDR1 and CDR2 are MDHEN and SYDVKM. CDR3 nucleotides: TGTGCCAGCAGTTTACCAGGAAATGAAAAACTGTTTTTT. Its translation is CASSLPGNEKLFF.

This chain uses TRBV25-1 with TRBJ1-1; D might be TRBD1 (6 bases). Germline CDR1 reads MGHDK; CDR2 reads SYGVNS. The length of the CDR3 is 14 residues. V shed 1 base and J shed 3 bases, with 9 bases lying between them. In DNA, the CDR3 is TGTGCCAGCAGTGAATTAGGGGGGGACACTGAAGCTTTCTTT. Translation gives CASSELGGDTEAFF. Full variable domain (remainder filled in from reference TRBV25-1 and TRBJ1-1): EADIYQTPRYLVIGTGKKITLECSQTMGHDKMYWYQQDPGMELHLIHYSYGVNSTEKGDLSSESTVSRIRTEHFPLTLESARPSHTSQYLCASSELGGDTEAFFGQGTRLTVV.

The J gene is TRBJ1-2, the V gene TRBV19, with no clear D. This CDR3 comprises 12 residues. Germline assignment: CDR1 LNHDA and CDR2 SQIVND (reference sequence). Trimming took off 10 bases at V and 2 bases at J, with 11 bases between the two ends. The CDR3 region has the DNA TGTGCCACTATGTCGCGGAACTATGGCTACACCTTC. Translation: CATMSRNYGYTF.

This clone was seen once. The chain employs TRBV7-2 and TRBJ2-6; D uncertain. The CDR3 length is 14 residues. Germline-derived CDR1 and CDR2 are SGHTA and FQGNSA. Trimming left V 5 bases short and J 2 bases short, with 7 bases between. The chain's CDR3 is CASSANAGANVLTF. In nucleotides, the CDR3 is TGTGCCAGCAGCGCTAACGCTGGGGCCAACGTCCTGACTTTC.

The genes are TRBV6-5 and TRBJ1-6, with D perhaps TRBD1 (5 bases). The V gene's germline CDR1 is MNHEY and CDR2 SVGAGI. The CDR3 runs 13 residues. V was cut by 5 bases and J by 9 bases, with 11 bases left in between. Written as DNA, the CDR3 is TGTGCCAGCAGTCCAGGGTGGAGTTCACCCCTCCACTTT. This encodes CASSPGWSSPLHF.

The rearrangement links TRBV6-5 to TRBJ1-4; D uncertain. The CDR3 sequence is 13 residues long. In germline, CDR1 is MNHEY, CDR2 SVGAGI. With 10 bases removed from V and 3 bases from J, the gap between germline ends came to 12 bases. The CDR3 DNA sequence: TGTGCCACAGCCGGGTCTCCTAATGAAAAACTGTTTTTT. Protein: CATAGSPNEKLFF.

This clone was recorded a few times. This chain links TRBV14 with TRBJ2-7; possible D gene TRBD1, 5 bases. Germline lookup yields CDR1 SGHDN and CDR2 FVKESK. V was shortened by 2 bases and J by 2 bases, with 10 bases between the two germline ends. CDR3 length: 14 amino acids. The CDR3 coding sequence is TGTGCCAGCAGCCAACCAGGGTTGCCCTACGAGCAGTACTTC. Amino acids: CASSQPGLPYEQYF.

The chain recombines TRBV5-4 with TRBJ2-1; 10 bases are a match to TRBD2. The CDR3 extends over 15 amino acids. Germline V gene data show CDR1 as SGHNT and CDR2 as YYREEE (reference sequence). The V and J ends lost 3 bases and 3 bases, in that order; junction bases with no gene match: 3. The CDR3 loop is CASSSSSGSYNEQFF. The CDR3 coding sequence is TGTGCCAGCAGCTCATCTAGCGGGAGCTACAATGAGCAGTTCTTC. The full variable domain, in which reference TRBV5-4 and TRBJ2-1 provide the parts outside the CDR3, is ETGVTQSPTHLIKTRGQQVTLRCSSQSGHNTVSWYQQALGQGPQFIFQYYREEENGRGNFPPRFSGLQFPNYSSELNVNALELDDSALYLCASSSSSGSYNEQFFGPGTRLTVL.

The chain recombines TRBV6-5 with TRBJ2-1, with D perhaps TRBD2 (6 bases). Germline V gene lookup returns CDR1 MNHEY and CDR2 SVGAGI. V gave up 2 bases and J gave up 8 bases, with 7 bases separating them. The CDR3 totals 12 residues. The CDR3 loop reads CASSYGGHEQFF. CDR3 nucleotide sequence: TGTGCCAGCAGTTACGGAGGGCATGAGCAGTTCTTC.

This clone was observed a few times. The gene calls are TRBV28 and TRBJ2-7, with TRBD1 identical over 8 bases. Trimming cost V 4 bases and J 2 bases; bases outside gene matches: 4. From germline, CDR1 is MDHEN and CDR2 SYDVKM. The CDR3 spans 14 residues. The CDR3 sequence: CASSSGQDPYEQYF. CDR3 coding DNA: TGTGCCAGCAGTTCGGGACAGGATCCCTACGAGCAGTACTTC.

V gene TRBV7-9 combines with J gene TRBJ1-3; D ambiguous. Between the trimmed V and J ends, which lost 0 bases and 0 bases, there was a span of 9 bases. The CDR3 consists of 16 residues. In germline, CDR1 is SEHNR, CDR2 FQNEAQ (reference sequence). The CDR3 DNA follows: TGTGCCAGCAGCTTAGCGCGGGCTAACTCTGGAAACACCATATATTTT. Translation gives CASSLARANSGNTIYF.

This sequence joins TRBV20-1 and TRBJ2-3, with 9 nucleotides matching TRBD2. There are 11 residues in the CDR3. From germline, CDR1 is DFQATT and CDR2 SNEGSKA (reference sequence). The junction had 5 bases not matched to a gene; V was cut back by 5 bases and J by 11 bases. This chain's CDR3 is CSAPTAGGQYF. The CDR3 DNA reads TGCAGTGCTCCGACAGCGGGAGGGCAGTATTTT.

J is TRBJ2-3 and V is TRBV7-3; 9 bases match TRBD2. Trimming took 6 bases from V and 2 from J; bases not matched to a gene: 6. The CDR3 covers 15 residues. Germline CDR1 is SGHTA and CDR2 is FQGTGA. The CDR3 nucleotides read TGTGCCAGCAGTCATGGGACTAGCCTCACAGATACGCAGTATTTT. Translating it yields CASSHGTSLTDTQYF.

Written as DNA, the CDR3 is TGTGCCAGCAGTCCCAGGGGGCTAGCGGGAGACCGTGAGCAGTTCTTC. This codes for CASSPRGLAGDREQFF. V and J are TRBV2 and TRBJ2-1, with 10 positions matching TRBD2. Unmatched junction bases numbered 13, after V lost 5 bases and J lost 9 bases. The germline gives CDR1 SNHLY, CDR2 FYNNEI. This CDR3 region has 16 residues.

V usage is TRBV5-1 and J usage is TRBJ2-5; D remains ambiguous. CDR1 is SGHRS and CDR2 is YFSETQ in the germline V gene. V was cut by 4 bases and J by 2 bases, with 6 bases left in between. This CDR3 has 12 residues. The CDR3, as DNA: TGCGCCAGCAGCAATCTACAAGAGACCCAGTACTTC. This encodes CASSNLQETQYF.

The V call is TRBV7-2, the J call TRBJ1-4, with D possibly matching TRBD1 (5 bases). Germline lookup yields CDR1 SGHTA and CDR2 FQGNSA. V was pared by 3 bases and J by 5 bases, with 16 bases between. The CDR3 is made up of 16 amino acids. As DNA, the CDR3 is TGTGCCAGCAGCTTCTCACTCGGCAGGGTGAATGAAAAACTGTTTTTT. It yields the protein CASSFSLGRVNEKLFF.

This clone was seen once. The CDR3 is CASSGQGATGANVLTF. The CDR3 DNA follows: TGTGCCAGCAGCGGACAGGGGGCGACTGGGGCCAACGTCCTGACTTTC. J is TRBJ2-6 and V is TRBV7-9; 11 nucleotides align to TRBD1. CDR3 size: 16 residues. V trimming: 5 bases; J trimming: 2 bases; junction bases outside the gene matches: 2. CDR1 and CDR2 (germline): SEHNR, FQNEAQ (reference sequence). Combining the CDR3 with reference TRBV7-9 and TRBJ2-6 gives the whole variable domain DTGVSQNPRHKITKRGQNVTFRCDPISEHNRLYWYRQTLGQGPEFLTYFQNEAQLEKSRLLSDRFSAERPKGSFSTLEIQRTEQGDSAMYLCASSGQGATGANVLTFGAGSRLTVL.